The following is a T cell receptor (beta chain) sequence with its context. Antigen specificity is unknown. These data come from a study of T cells in localized non-small cell lung cancer. Study conclusions and caveats: The study found T cell clonality highest in uninvolved adjacent lung, above tumor. Greater T cell density in blood accompanied longer overall survival. Sequencing was limited to one tumor region, leaving the possibility of heterogeneity open. The study detected a median approximately 57 of the top 100 tumor clones in adjacent lung.

Repertoires were generated with immunoSEQ multiplex PCR, while TCRdb's copy carries only in-frame clones and drops some. The sample carries 1,500 to 2,000 clones, just over 35% recorded once. V lost 8 bases and J 1 base, leaving 11 bases between the germline ends. This CDR3 comprises 13 residues. Germline assignment: CDR1 MDHEN and CDR2 SYDVKM. The sequence was collected from a male donor at least 60 years old with stage II lung adenocarcinoma. The source material was lung tumor tissue, sampled before any cancer treatment. V and J are TRBV28 and TRBJ1-1; no definite D call. The CDR3: CASRPNSNTEAFF. CDR3 coding DNA: TGTGCCAGCCGACCAAATTCGAACACTGAAGCTTTCTTT.